This record covers a single TCR beta chain. Using immunoSEQ multiplex PCR, the repertoire was profiled, and TCRdb retains in-frame clones only, with some absent. The profile shows about 22,000 clones, roughly 89% of them singletons. Between the trimmed V and J ends, which lost 5 bases and 4 bases, there was a span of 18 bases. Germline assignment: CDR1 WNHNN and CDR2 SYGVQD (reference sequence). The CDR3 has 16 amino acids. This sample was included in a study of chemoradiotherapy in HPV16-positive cancers. Study as a whole: Candidate HPV-specific clones and shared TCR motifs came from a couple of HPV16-positive patients.

Sequences were derived from blood, sampled from a patient who underwent chemoradiotherapy. The receptor was derived from a human donor with HPV-associated anogenital cancer. This sequence joins TRBV10-1 and TRBJ1-3, with D tentatively TRBD1 (5 bases). The CDR3 sequence: CASSSNRTYKGNTIYF. In nucleotides, the CDR3 is TGCGCCAGCAGTTCTAACAGGACCTATAAGGGAAACACCATATATTTT.